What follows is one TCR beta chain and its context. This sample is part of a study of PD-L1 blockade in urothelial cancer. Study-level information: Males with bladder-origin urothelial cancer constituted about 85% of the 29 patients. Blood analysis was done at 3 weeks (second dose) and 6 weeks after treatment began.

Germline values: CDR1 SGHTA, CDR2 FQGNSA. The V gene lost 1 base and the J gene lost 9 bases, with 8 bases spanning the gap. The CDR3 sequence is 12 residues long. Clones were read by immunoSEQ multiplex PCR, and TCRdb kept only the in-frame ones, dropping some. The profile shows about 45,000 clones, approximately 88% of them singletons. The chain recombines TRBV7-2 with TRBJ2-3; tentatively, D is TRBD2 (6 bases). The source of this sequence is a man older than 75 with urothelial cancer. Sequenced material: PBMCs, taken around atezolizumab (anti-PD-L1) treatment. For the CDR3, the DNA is TGTGCCAGCAGCTTAGACGGAGGGACGCAGTATTTT. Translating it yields CASSLDGGTQYF.